A single sample gave rise to the 7 T cell receptor beta chains below, sequenced in a study of cytomegalovirus exposure and HLA in healthy donors. The primer mix had 60 Vbeta and 13 Jbeta primers. Profiling relied on immunoSEQ multiplex PCR, and the TCRdb table lists in-frame clones only, not all of them. The data contain tens of thousands of clones, about 79% of them singletons. The sequenced sample consisted of PBMCs. These receptors were collected from a man in his 60s in good health and CMV-seropositive.

The genes are TRBV4-2 and TRBJ2-3; 7 nucleotides line up with TRBD1. Trimming removed 1 base from V and 5 bases from J; junction bases left unmatched: 12. The CDR3 consists of 17 residues. In germline, CDR1 is LGHNA, CDR2 YNFKEQ. CDR3 sequence (DNA): TGTGCCAGCAGCCAAGCGGCGACAGGGTCCGCGGGAGATACGCAGTATTTT. The encoded protein is CASSQAATGSAGDTQYF.

V and J are TRBV10-3 and TRBJ1-2; possibly TRBD1 for D (6 bases). V shed 5 bases and J shed 2 bases, with 12 bases lying between them. Germline CDR1 ENHRY, CDR2 SYGVKD. The CDR3 sequence is 14 residues long. The CDR3 loop is CAISYGQPNYGYTF. The CDR3 coding sequence is TGTGCCATCAGTTACGGACAGCCAAACTATGGCTACACCTTC.

In this sample, this clone turned up once. The chain has TRBV10-3 and TRBJ1-6; unclear D gene. The germline CDR1 and CDR2 sequences are ENHRY and SYGVKD. V was cut by 4 bases and J by 3 bases, with 10 bases left in between. The CDR3 covers 15 residues. The CDR3 loop reads CAISGQADYNSPLHF. As DNA, the CDR3 is TGTGCCATCAGTGGGCAGGCCGACTATAATTCACCCCTCCACTTT.

CDR3 sequence: CASSTGQGEGGYTF. For the CDR3, the DNA is TGCGCCAGCAGCACCGGACAGGGGGAGGGTGGCTACACCTTC. The rearrangement links TRBV5-1 to TRBJ1-2, with 10 nucleotides matching TRBD1. The V segment lost 4 bases and the J segment 7 bases; nucleotides outside the gene matches: 7. Germline assignment: CDR1 SGHRS and CDR2 YFSETQ. The CDR3 is 14 residues long.

The chain joins TRBV6-1 to TRBJ1-3; unclear D gene. Between the trimmed V and J ends, which lost 6 bases and 2 bases, there was a span of 11 bases. The CDR3 totals 14 residues. Germline V gives CDR1 MNHNS, CDR2 SASEGT. The DNA for the CDR3 is TGTGCCAGCAGCTCAAGCATAACTGGAAACACCATATATTTT. Protein: CASSSSITGNTIYF.

The V and J genes are TRBV2 and TRBJ2-2, with 10 bases fitting TRBD2. CDR1 and CDR2 from the germline V gene are SNHLY and FYNNEI. V was pared by 5 bases and J by 4 bases, with 4 bases of the junction left unmatched. This CDR3 is 15 amino acids long. The CDR3 coding sequence is TGTGCCAGCAGTCTTTCTAGCGGGGGCACCGGGGAGCTGTTTTTT. This translates into CASSLSSGGTGELFF.

This rearrangement joins TRBV5-1 to TRBJ2-1; D is undetermined. CDR1 and CDR2 from the germline V gene are SGHRS and YFSETQ. The V gene lost 4 bases and the J gene lost 0 bases, with 20 bases spanning the gap. The CDR3 runs 18 residues. CDR3 coding DNA: TGCGCCAGCAGCCGCTCCGGCAGGAATCCGAGCTCCTACAATGAGCAGTTCTTC. It specifies CASSRSGRNPSSYNEQFF.